This is a list of T cell receptor beta chains from one sample in a study of blood T cell repertoires in COVID-19. Here immunoSEQ multiplex PCR was the method, and the copy in TCRdb shows in-frame clones only, minus some. The sample consists of 200,000 to 250,000 clones, around 88% of them appearing once. Specimen: PBMCs or T cells enriched from blood (not recorded which). These receptors all come from a woman in her 50s with acute COVID-19. The CDR3 runs from the conserved cysteine through the conserved F or W.

V gene: TRBV9; J gene: TRBJ2-7; CDR3 protein: CASSVGRDYYEQYF
V gene: TRBV25-1; J gene: TRBJ1-5; CDR3 protein: CASSEFNRPQPQHF
V gene: TRBV18; J gene: TRBJ2-5; CDR3 protein: CASSPGRLETQYF
V gene: TRBV6-5; J gene: TRBJ1-1; CDR3 protein: CASSFGSLRTEAFF
V gene: TRBV3-1/TRBV3-2; J gene: TRBJ2-1; CDR3 protein: CASSRVRGTEQFF
V gene: TRBV3-1/TRBV3-2; J gene: TRBJ2-5; CDR3 protein: CASSQKLRAGGSETQYF
V gene: TRBV19; J gene: TRBJ1-6; CDR3 protein: CASSTRGNSPLHF
V gene: TRBV6-5; J gene: TRBJ2-1; CDR3 protein: CASSYSRLAYNEQFF
V gene: TRBV5-8; J gene: TRBJ2-7; CDR3 protein: CASSLRTASESEQYF
V gene: TRBV9; J gene: TRBJ2-2; CDR3 protein: CASSSSNRGALPNTGELFF
V gene: TRBV27; J gene: TRBJ2-3; CDR3 protein: CASSFVADGTDTQYF
V gene: TRBV9; J gene: TRBJ2-7; CDR3 protein: CASSVGSSGGYEQYF
V gene: TRBV7-3; J gene: TRBJ2-5; CDR3 protein: CASSLGASGTVWETQYF
V gene: TRBV6-5; J gene: TRBJ2-7; CDR3 protein: CASRLNLVVGYEQYF
V gene: TRBV6-1; J gene: TRBJ2-7; CDR3 protein: CASSEMLPGLGFYEQYF
V gene: TRBV5-4; J gene: TRBJ2-1; CDR3 protein: CASSSSSGTYNEQFF
V gene: TRBV7-9; J gene: TRBJ2-2; CDR3 protein: CASPTGLAGVGGELFF